Presented here are 24 T cell receptor beta chains from one specimen sequenced in a study of blood T cell repertoires in COVID-19 (TCRdb year 2020). The protocol used for the library was the immunoSEQ multiplex PCR assay. Drawn from immuneACCESS, this table holds only the in-frame rearrangements with V and J called that TCRdb kept. Clones are partly lost; checked studies trace under half to an unresolved V gene and leave the rest unexplained. This sample is represented by about 160,000 clones; approximately 77% of them were singletons. Together, the top ten hold 15% to 20% of the sample. Sequencing used PBMCs or T cells enriched from blood (not recorded which). These TCRs come from a man between 60 and 75 years old who had recovered from COVID-19.

The CDR3 region has the DNA TGTGCCAGTAGTTATATAGAGTTCACCGGGGAGCTGTTTTTT. This translates into CASSYIEFTGELFF. The V call is TRBV19, the J call TRBJ2-2; unclear D gene. CDR1 LNHDA and CDR2 SQIVND come from the germline V gene (reference sequence). Deletions cut 5 bases from V and 4 bases from J, with 11 bases between. The CDR3 consists of 14 residues.

This clone was seen a single time. The rearrangement uses TRBV9 and TRBJ2-3, with 12 bases fitting TRBD2. Germline assignment: CDR1 SGDLS and CDR2 YYNGEE. The ends lost 0 bases at V and 3 bases at J; junction bases unmatched: 2. This CDR3 is 16 amino acids long. CDR3 region: CASSVASGRVTDTQYF. In DNA, the CDR3 is TGTGCCAGCAGCGTAGCTAGCGGGAGGGTAACAGATACGCAGTATTTT.

This clone was observed a handful of times. Written as DNA, the CDR3 is TGCGCCAGCAGTCCTACAGGGACGGAGCTGTTTTTT. This encodes CASSPTGTELFF. The chain carries TRBV5-1 and TRBJ2-2; D is perhaps TRBD1 (6 bases). Per germline, CDR1 SGHRS and CDR2 YFSETQ. V lost 5 bases and J 10 bases, leaving 12 bases between the germline ends. This CDR3 comprises 12 residues.

The genes are TRBV4-1 and TRBJ2-2; 7 positions match TRBD1. This CDR3 comprises 18 residues. The germline CDR1 and CDR2 sequences are MGHRA and YSYEKL. J gave up 4 bases and V 2 bases, and 13 bases lay outside the gene matches. The CDR3, as DNA: TGCGCCAGCAGCCAATGGACGGACAGGTCCGCAACCACCGGGGAGCTGTTTTTT. This gives the protein CASSQWTDRSATTGELFF.

This clone was counted a few times. The chain uses TRBV6-5 and TRBJ1-2; 7 nucleotides agree with TRBD1. J was trimmed by 5 bases and V by 4 bases; bases with no gene match: 7. The CDR3 is 14 residues long. Germline lookup yields CDR1 MNHEY and CDR2 SVGAGI. The CDR3 DNA reads as TGTGCCAGCAGTTCCCACGACAGGGCGTATGGCTACACCTTC. This translates into CASSSHDRAYGYTF.

CDR3 bases: TGTGCCAGCAGTGACAGACAGGGGAGGAACACTGAAGCTTTCTTT. Protein sequence: CASSDRQGRNTEAFF. V and J are TRBV2 and TRBJ1-1, with 8 bases aligning to TRBD1. This CDR3 contains 15 residues. CDR1 and CDR2 from the germline V gene are SNHLY and FYNNEI. J gave up 1 base and V 3 bases, and 4 bases lay outside the gene matches.

This chain links TRBV5-1 with TRBJ1-1; TRBD1 aligns across 9 bases. The V gene's germline CDR1 is SGHRS and CDR2 YFSETQ. The trim removed 4 bases at V and 4 bases at J, leaving 8 bases unmatched. The CDR3 is made up of 15 amino acids. DNA of the CDR3: TGCGCCAGCAGCGGCTGGACAGGGGAAGGCACTGAAGCTTTCTTT. Protein product: CASSGWTGEGTEAFF.

This clone was observed a few times. The chain couples TRBV24-1 to TRBJ1-1; D is undetermined. From germline, CDR1 is KGHDR and CDR2 SFDVKD. This CDR3 has 13 amino acids. The V end was cut by 10 bases, the J end by 1 base, with 12 bases between. In DNA form, the CDR3 reads TGTGCCACGAGGGAGGGAGGGAACACTGAAGCTTTCTTT. Translated, it gives CATREGGNTEAFF.

The rearrangement uses TRBV5-4 and TRBJ1-6; 7 bases agree with TRBD1. The V gene's germline CDR1 is SGHNT and CDR2 YYREEE (reference sequence). V lost 0 bases and J lost 13; bases outside the gene matches: 7. The CDR3 contains 14 residues. CDR3 sequence: CASSLGEQGYPLHF. The CDR3 nucleotides are TGTGCCAGCAGCTTGGGGGAACAGGGGTACCCCCTCCACTTT.

CDR3 in amino acids: CASSYSPEVENTEAFF. CDR3 coding DNA: TGTGCCAGCAGTTACTCCCCCGAGGTTGAGAACACTGAAGCTTTCTTT. This chain joins TRBV6-5 and TRBJ1-1; D not resolved. Per the germline V gene, CDR1 is MNHEY and CDR2 is SVGAGI. The CDR3 contains 16 residues. V lost 0 bases and J 1 base, leaving 12 bases between the germline ends.

The chain recombines TRBV6-4 with TRBJ2-6; TRBD1 is a possible D gene (6 bases). The CDR3 spans 19 residues. The V gene lost 5 bases and the J gene lost 3 bases, with 23 bases spanning the gap. Germline V gene lookup returns CDR1 MRHNA and CDR2 SNTAGT. This chain's CDR3 is CASSPKLTGSKFGANVLTF. In nucleotides, the CDR3 is TGTGCCAGCAGTCCCAAACTGACAGGCTCCAAGTTTGGGGCCAACGTCCTGACTTTC.

This sequence joins TRBV2 and TRBJ1-1; TRBD1 is a possible D gene (5 bases). Per germline, CDR1 SNHLY and CDR2 FYNNEI. The V gene lost 9 bases and the J gene lost 0 bases, with 11 bases spanning the gap. This CDR3 contains 13 residues. The DNA of the CDR3 is TGTGCCAGTCAAAAGGGGATGAACACTGAAGCTTTCTTT. This translates into CASQKGMNTEAFF.

The V gene is TRBV19, the J gene TRBJ1-5, with D possibly matching TRBD1 (5 bases). CDR1 and CDR2 from the germline V gene are LNHDA and SQIVND (reference sequence). V shed 2 bases and J shed 7 bases, with 12 bases lying between them. The length of the CDR3 is 14 residues. For the CDR3, the DNA is TGTGCCAGTAGTATACAAGATGGGGGGCAGCCCCAGCATTTT. Its translation: CASSIQDGGQPQHF.

The rearrangement joins TRBV15 to TRBJ1-4; 7 bases match TRBD1. The V segment lost 3 bases and the J segment 7 bases; nucleotides outside the gene matches: 8. In germline, CDR1 is LNHNV, CDR2 YYDKDF (reference sequence). The CDR3 has 15 amino acids. CDR3 nucleotide sequence: TGTGCCACCAGCAGTCAAGTGACAGGGTCTGAAAAACTGTTTTTT. Its protein product is CATSSQVTGSEKLFF.

This rearrangement joins TRBV3-1 (or the pseudogene TRBV3-2) to TRBJ2-3, with TRBD2 identical over 7 bases. In germline, CDR1 is LGHDT, CDR2 YNNKEL (reference sequence). Trimming removed 0 bases from V and 4 bases from J; junction bases left unmatched: 4. The CDR3 has 15 amino acids. The CDR3 DNA reads TGTGCCAGCAGCCAAGATCAGGCGGGAGCAGATACGCAGTATTTT. Amino acids: CASSQDQAGADTQYF.

The CDR3, as DNA: TGTGCCAGCGGGCGGAACACTGAAGCTTTCTTT. Protein product: CASGRNTEAFF. V is TRBV7-6 and J is TRBJ1-1, with no clear D. Germline V gene sequence: CDR1 SGHVS, CDR2 FNYEAQ. The length of the CDR3 is 11 residues. Trimming removed 8 bases at V and 1 base at J, with 5 bases between.

The rearrangement uses TRBV6-5 and TRBJ2-1; 7 positions agree with TRBD2. With V trimmed by 10 bases and J by 5 bases, 14 bases remained unmatched. The CDR3 covers 15 residues. The germline V gene has CDR1 MNHEY and CDR2 SVGAGI. The CDR3: CATSISAGVDNEQFF. In DNA form, the CDR3 reads TGTGCCACATCTATCTCCGCGGGGGTTGACAATGAGCAGTTCTTC.

The chain couples TRBV5-1 to TRBJ2-4, with D possibly matching TRBD2 (5 bases). Trimming removed 0 bases from V and 2 bases from J, with 12 bases in between. The CDR3 length is 16 residues. Germline V gene lookup returns CDR1 SGHRS and CDR2 YFSETQ. The CDR3 DNA sequence: TGCGCCAGCAGCTTGGTGCACGCGGGCACCAAAAACATTCAGTACTTC. Residues: CASSLVHAGTKNIQYF.

V and J are TRBV11-2 and TRBJ2-7; TRBD2 is a possible D gene (5 bases). The CDR3 is 15 amino acids. Trimming pared 2 bases from V and 2 bases from J, leaving 13 bases between. The germline CDR1 and CDR2 sequences are SGHAT and FQNNGV. The CDR3 nucleotides are TGTGCCAGCAGCTTAAGCGGATACACCACCTACGAGCAGTACTTC. This sequence encodes CASSLSGYTTYEQYF.

This chain connects TRBV18 to TRBJ1-1; D ambiguous. CDR3 size: 15 residues. V gave up 3 bases and J gave up 3 bases, with 14 bases separating them. CDR1 and CDR2 from the germline V gene are KGHSH and LQKENI. The CDR3 spells CASSPGKTSHTEAFF. CDR3 coding DNA: TGTGCCAGCTCACCCGGGAAAACCTCTCACACTGAAGCTTTCTTT.

V is TRBV4-1 and J is TRBJ1-2; TRBD1 agrees at 9 bases. The CDR3 runs to 17 residues. Trimming removed 3 bases from V and 3 bases from J; junction bases left unmatched: 11. Per the germline V gene, CDR1 is MGHRA and CDR2 is YSYEKL. CDR3 residues: CASSHERGTGLDYGYTF. CDR3 DNA: TGCGCCAGCAGCCACGAGAGGGGGACAGGGTTAGACTATGGCTACACCTTC.

This sequence joins TRBV7-9 and TRBJ2-3; no clear D. V was pared by 5 bases and J by 3 bases, with 15 bases between. Germline V gives CDR1 SEHNR, CDR2 FQNEAQ (reference sequence). This CDR3 has 15 residues. The CDR3 bases are TGTGCCAGCAGCCCTAGTTTCTTCGGGACAGATACGCAGTATTTT. This sequence encodes CASSPSFFGTDTQYF.

In this sample, this clone turned up a few times. The chain employs TRBV11-2 and TRBJ2-2, with D perhaps TRBD1 (5 bases). CDR1 is SGHAT, CDR2 FQNNGV, per germline. The CDR3 is 13 residues long. The V end lost 3 bases, the J end lost 6 bases, and 8 bases lay between the germline ends. The CDR3: CASSLQGSGELFF. For the CDR3, the DNA is TGTGCCAGCAGCTTGCAGGGATCCGGGGAGCTGTTTTTT.

V is TRBV5-1 and J is TRBJ2-1, with 10 bases aligning to TRBD2. The CDR3 consists of 15 residues. Germline CDR1 reads SGHRS; CDR2 reads YFSETQ. V shed 5 bases, J shed 5 bases, and the junction held 7 bases outside the gene matches. The CDR3 nucleotides read TGCGCCAGCAGTTTTGGGACTAGCGTAGACAATGAGCAGTTCTTC. Its translation is CASSFGTSVDNEQFF.